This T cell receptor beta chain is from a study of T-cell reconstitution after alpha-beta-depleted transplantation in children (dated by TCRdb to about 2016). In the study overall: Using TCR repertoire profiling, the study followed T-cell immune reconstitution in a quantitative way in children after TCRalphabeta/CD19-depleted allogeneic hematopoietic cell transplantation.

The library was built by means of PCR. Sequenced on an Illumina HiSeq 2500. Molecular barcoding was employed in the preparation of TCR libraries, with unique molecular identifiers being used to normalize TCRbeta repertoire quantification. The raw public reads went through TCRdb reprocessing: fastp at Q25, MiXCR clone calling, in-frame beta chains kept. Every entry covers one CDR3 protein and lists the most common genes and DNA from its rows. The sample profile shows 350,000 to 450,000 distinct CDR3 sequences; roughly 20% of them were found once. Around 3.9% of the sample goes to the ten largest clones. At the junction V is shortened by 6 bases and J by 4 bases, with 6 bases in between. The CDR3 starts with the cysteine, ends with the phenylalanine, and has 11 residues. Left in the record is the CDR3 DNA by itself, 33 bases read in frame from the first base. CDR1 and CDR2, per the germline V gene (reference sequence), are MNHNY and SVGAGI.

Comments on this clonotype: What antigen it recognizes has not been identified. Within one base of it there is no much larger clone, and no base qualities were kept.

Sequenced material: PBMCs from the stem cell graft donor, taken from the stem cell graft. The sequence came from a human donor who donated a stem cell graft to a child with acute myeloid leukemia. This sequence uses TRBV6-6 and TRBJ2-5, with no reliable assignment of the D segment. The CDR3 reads CASRIRETQYF. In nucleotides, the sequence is TGTGCCAGCAGGATCAGAGAGACCCAGTACTTC.